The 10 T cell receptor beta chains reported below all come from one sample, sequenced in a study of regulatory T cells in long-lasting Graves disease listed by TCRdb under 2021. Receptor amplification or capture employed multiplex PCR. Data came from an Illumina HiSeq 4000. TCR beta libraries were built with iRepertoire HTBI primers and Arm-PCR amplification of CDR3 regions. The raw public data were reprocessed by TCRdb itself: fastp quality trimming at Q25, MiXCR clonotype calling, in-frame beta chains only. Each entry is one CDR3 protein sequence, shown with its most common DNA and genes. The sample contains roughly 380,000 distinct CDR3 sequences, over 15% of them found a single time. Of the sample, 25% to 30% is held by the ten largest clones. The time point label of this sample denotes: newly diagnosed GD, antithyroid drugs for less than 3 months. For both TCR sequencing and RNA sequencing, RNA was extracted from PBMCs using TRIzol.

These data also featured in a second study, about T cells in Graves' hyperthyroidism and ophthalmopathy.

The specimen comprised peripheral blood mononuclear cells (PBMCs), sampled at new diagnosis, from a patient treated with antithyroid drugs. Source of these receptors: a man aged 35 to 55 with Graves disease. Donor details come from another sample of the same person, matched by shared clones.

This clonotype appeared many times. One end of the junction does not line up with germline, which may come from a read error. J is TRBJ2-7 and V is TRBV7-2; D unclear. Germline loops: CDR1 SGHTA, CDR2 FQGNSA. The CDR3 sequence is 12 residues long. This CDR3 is CASSLLEVERYF. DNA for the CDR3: TGTGCCAGCAGCCTTCTAGAGGTCGAGCGGTACTTC.

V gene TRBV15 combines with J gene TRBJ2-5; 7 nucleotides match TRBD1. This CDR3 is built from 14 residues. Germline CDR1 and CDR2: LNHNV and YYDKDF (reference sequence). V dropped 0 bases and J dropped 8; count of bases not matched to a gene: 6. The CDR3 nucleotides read TGTGCCACCAGCAGAGAGGGACAGTCCGTAACCCAGTACTTC. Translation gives CATSREGQSVTQYF.

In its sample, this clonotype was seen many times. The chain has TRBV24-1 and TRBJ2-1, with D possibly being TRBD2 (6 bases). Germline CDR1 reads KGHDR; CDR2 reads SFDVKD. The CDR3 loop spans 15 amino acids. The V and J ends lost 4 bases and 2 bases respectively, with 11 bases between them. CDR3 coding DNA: TGTGCCACCAGTGAGGCGGGGTTTACCTACAATGAGCAGTTCTTC. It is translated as CATSEAGFTYNEQFF.

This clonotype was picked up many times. CDR3 DNA: TGCAGTGCCCCCCCAGGGGACGTGTACGAGCAGTACTTC. This codes for CSAPPGDVYEQYF. V and J are TRBV20-1 and TRBJ2-7, with D possibly being TRBD1 (6 bases). The length of the CDR3 is 13 residues. Trimming stripped 6 bases from V and 4 bases from J, with 16 bases between. Germline CDR1 reads DFQATT; CDR2 reads SNEGSKA (reference sequence).

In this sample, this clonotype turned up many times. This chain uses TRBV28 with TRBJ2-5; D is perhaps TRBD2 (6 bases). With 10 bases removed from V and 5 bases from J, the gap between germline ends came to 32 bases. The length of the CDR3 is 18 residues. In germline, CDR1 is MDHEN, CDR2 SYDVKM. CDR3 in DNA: TGTGCCACCATCCCCAGGGCCCGGCCCCGGGATGGGAGGGAGACCCAGTACTTC. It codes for CATIPRARPRDGRETQYF.

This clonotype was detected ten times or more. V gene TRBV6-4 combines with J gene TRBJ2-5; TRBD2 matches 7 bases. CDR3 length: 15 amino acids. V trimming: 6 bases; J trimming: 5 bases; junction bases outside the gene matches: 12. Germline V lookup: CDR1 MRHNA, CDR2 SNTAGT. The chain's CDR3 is CASRGWGGTPETQYF. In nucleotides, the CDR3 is TGTGCCAGCAGGGGATGGGGGGGGACTCCCGAGACCCAGTACTTC.

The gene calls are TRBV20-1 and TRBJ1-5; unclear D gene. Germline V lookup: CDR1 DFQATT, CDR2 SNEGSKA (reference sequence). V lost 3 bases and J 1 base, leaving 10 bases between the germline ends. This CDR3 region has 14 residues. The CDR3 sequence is CSARPGGSNQPQHF. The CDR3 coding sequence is TGCAGTGCTAGGCCCGGAGGCAGCAATCAGCCCCAGCATTTT.

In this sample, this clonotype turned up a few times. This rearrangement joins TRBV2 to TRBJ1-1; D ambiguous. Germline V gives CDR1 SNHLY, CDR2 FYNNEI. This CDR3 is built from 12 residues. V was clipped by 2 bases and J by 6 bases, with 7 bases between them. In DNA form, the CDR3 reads TGTGCCAGCAGTGAATTAGGCCCTGAAGCTTTCTTT. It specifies CASSELGPEAFF.

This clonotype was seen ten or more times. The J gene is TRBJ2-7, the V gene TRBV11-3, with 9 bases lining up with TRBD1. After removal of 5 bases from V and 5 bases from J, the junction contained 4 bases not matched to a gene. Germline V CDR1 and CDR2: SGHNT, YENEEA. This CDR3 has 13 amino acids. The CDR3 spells CASSKDRGHEQYF. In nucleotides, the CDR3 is TGTGCCAGCAGCAAGGACAGGGGCCACGAGCAGTACTTC.

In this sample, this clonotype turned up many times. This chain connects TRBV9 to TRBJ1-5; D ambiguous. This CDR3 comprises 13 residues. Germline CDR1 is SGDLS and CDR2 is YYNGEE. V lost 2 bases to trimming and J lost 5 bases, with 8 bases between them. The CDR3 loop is CASSVFGDQPQHF. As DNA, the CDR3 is TGTGCCAGCAGCGTGTTTGGCGATCAGCCCCAGCATTTT.